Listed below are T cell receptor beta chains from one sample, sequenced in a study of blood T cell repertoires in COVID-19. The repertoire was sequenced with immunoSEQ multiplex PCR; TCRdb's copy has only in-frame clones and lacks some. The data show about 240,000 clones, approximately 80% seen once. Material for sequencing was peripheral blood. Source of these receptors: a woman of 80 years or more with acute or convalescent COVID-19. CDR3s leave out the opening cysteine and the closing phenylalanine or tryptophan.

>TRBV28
ASSSSRRGGTTDTQY
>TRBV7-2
ASSWTGGSTQPQH
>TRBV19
ASSTPSTDTQY
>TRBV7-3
ASSLVGGGEAF
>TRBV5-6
ASSLRQVKHNSPLH
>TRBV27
ASSPNPFRGAGYT
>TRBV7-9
ASSDRGQAAEKLF
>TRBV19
ASSITGGNQPQH
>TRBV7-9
ASSRGQGDSPLH
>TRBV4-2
ASSREGSISGNTIY
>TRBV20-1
SASYDTQY
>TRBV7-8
ASSSDSNNQPQH
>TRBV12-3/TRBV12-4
ASSPGTTGELF
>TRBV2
ASSQTGVAQPQH